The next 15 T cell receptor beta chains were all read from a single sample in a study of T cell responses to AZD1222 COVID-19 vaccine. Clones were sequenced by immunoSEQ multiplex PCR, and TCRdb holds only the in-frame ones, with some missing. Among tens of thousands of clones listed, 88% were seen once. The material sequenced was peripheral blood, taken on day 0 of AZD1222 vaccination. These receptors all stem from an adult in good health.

The CDR3 region is CASSEVGGWYTGELFF. Written as DNA, the CDR3 is TGTGCCAGCAGTGAAGTCGGGGGGTGGTACACCGGGGAGCTGTTTTTT. The chain recombines TRBV6-1 with TRBJ2-2; 7 bases match TRBD2. V lost 1 base, J lost 3 bases, and 5 bases stayed unmatched. The CDR3 runs to 16 residues. Germline CDR1 MNHNS, CDR2 SASEGT.

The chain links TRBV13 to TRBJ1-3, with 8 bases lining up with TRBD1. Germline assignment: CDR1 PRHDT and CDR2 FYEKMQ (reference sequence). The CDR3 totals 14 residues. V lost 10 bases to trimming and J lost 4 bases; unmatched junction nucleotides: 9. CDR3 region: CATKGRGRGNTIYF. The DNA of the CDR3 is TGTGCCACCAAGGGCAGGGGGCGGGGAAACACCATATATTTT.

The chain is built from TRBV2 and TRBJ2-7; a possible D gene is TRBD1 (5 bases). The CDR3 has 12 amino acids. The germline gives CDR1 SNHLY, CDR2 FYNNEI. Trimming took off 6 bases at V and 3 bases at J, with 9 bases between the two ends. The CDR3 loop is CASRPDIYEQYF. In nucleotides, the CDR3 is TGTGCCAGCAGACCGGACATCTACGAGCAGTACTTC. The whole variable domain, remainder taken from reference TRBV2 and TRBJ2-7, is EPEVTQTPSHQVTQMGQEVILRCVPISNHLYFYWYRQILGQKVEFLVSFYNNEISEKSEIFDDQFSVERPDGSNFTLKIRSTKLEDSAMYFCASRPDIYEQYFGPGTRLTVT.

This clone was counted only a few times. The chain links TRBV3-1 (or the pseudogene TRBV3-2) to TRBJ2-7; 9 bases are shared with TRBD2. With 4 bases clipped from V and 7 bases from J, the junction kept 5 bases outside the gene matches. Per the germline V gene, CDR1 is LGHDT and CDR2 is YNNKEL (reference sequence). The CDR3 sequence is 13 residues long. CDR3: CASSRLAGEEQYF. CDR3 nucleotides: TGTGCCAGCAGCCGCTTAGCGGGAGAAGAGCAGTACTTC.

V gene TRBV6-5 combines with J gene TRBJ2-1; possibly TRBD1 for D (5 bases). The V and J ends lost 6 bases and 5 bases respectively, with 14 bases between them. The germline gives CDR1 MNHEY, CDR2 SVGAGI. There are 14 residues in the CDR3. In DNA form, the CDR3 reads TGTGCCAGCAGGCGTCAGGGTAATAACAATGAGCAGTTCTTC. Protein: CASRRQGNNNEQFF.

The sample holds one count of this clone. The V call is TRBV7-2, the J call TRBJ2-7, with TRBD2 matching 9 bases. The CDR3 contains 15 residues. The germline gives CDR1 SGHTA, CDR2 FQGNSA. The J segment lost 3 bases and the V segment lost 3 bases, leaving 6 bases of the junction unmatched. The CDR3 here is CASSFIAGAGYEQYF. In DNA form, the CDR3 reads TGTGCCAGCAGCTTTATAGCGGGAGCGGGCTACGAGCAGTACTTC.

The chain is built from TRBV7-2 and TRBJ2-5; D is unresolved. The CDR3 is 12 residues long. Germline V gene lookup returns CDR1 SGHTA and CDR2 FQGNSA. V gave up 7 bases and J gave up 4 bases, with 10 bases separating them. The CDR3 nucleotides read TGTGCCAGCATGAGCCAGCGAGAGACCCAGTACTTC. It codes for CASMSQRETQYF. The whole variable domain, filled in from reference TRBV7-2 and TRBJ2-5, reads GAGVSQSPSNKVTEKGKDVELRCDPISGHTALYWYRQSLGQGLEFLIYFQGNSAPDKSGLPSDRFSAERTGGSVSTLTIQRTQQEDSAVYLCASMSQRETQYFGPGTRLLVL.

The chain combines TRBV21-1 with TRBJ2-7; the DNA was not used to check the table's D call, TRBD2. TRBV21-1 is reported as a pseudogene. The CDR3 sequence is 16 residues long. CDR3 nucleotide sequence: TGTGCCAGCAGCACCCAGACTAGCGGGGATACCTACGAGCAGTACTTC. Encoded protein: CASSTQTSGDTYEQYF.

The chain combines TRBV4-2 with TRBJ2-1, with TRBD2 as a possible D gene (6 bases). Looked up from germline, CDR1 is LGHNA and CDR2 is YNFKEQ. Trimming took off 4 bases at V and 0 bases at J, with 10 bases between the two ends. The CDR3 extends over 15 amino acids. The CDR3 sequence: CASSLADPSYNEQFF. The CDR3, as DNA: TGTGCCAGCAGCCTAGCGGATCCCTCCTACAATGAGCAGTTCTTC.

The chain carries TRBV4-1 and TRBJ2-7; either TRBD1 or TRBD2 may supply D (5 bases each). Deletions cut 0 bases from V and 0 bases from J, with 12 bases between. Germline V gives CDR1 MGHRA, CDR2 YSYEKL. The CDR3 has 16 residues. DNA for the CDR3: TGCGCCAGCAGCCAAGAACCGGGGCCCCTCTCCTACGAGCAGTACTTC. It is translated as CASSQEPGPLSYEQYF.

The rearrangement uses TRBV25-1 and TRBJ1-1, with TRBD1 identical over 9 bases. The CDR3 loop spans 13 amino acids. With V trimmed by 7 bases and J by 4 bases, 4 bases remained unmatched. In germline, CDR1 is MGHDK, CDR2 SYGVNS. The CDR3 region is CASKETGGTEAFF. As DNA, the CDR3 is TGTGCCAGCAAAGAGACAGGGGGCACTGAAGCTTTCTTT.

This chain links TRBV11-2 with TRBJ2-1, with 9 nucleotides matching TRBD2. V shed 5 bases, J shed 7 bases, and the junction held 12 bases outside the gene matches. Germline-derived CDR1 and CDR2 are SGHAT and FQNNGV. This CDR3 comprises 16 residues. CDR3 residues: CASSPVGGRAGNEQFF. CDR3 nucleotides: TGTGCCAGCAGCCCCGTGGGCGGGAGGGCCGGGAATGAGCAGTTCTTC.

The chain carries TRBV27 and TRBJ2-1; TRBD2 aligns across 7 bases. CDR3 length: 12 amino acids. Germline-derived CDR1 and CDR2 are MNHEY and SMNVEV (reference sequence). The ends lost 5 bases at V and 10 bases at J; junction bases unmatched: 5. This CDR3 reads CASSPGTIEQFF. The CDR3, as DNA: TGTGCCAGCAGTCCGGGGACTATAGAGCAGTTCTTC.

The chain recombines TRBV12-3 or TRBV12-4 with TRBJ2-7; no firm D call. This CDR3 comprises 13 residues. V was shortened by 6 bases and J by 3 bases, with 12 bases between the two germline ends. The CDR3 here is CASRPTSSYEQYF. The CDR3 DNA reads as TGTGCCAGCAGACCAACATCCAGCTACGAGCAGTACTTC.

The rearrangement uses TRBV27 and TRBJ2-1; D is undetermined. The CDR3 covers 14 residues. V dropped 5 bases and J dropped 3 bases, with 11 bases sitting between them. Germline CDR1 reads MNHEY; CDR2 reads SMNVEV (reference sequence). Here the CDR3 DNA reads TGTGCCAGCAGTCCTGGACCAGTCTACAATGAGCAGTTCTTC. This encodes CASSPGPVYNEQFF.